This T cell receptor beta chain came from a study of PD-1 blockade in mismatch repair-deficient tumors. Study details: Patients had about 13 mismatch repair-deficient cancer types and were previously treated and progressing.

V was trimmed by 3 bases and J by 8 bases, leaving 9 bases between them. The CDR3 is 12 amino acids. Germline V gene data show CDR1 as SGDLS and CDR2 as YYNGEE. General study points: Tumor-resident clones, often absent from pretreatment blood, expanded after pembrolizumab and then contracted.

Produced via immunoSEQ multiplex PCR; TCRdb's table is partial and in-frame only. The sample carries 50,000 or so clones, 77% recorded once. Regarding this clone: Its antigen remains unknown.

All patients were mismatch repair deficient, assessed by either PCR or immunohistochemistry. The origin of this receptor is an adult with mismatch repair-deficient cancer. The material sequenced was PBMCs, taken before pembrolizumab treatment. The chain employs TRBV9 and TRBJ2-1; TRBD1 or TRBD2 may be the D gene (5 bases each). The CDR3 coding sequence is TGTGCCAGCAGCGCTATGGGGGATGAGCAGTTCTTC. Translation gives CASSAMGDEQFF.